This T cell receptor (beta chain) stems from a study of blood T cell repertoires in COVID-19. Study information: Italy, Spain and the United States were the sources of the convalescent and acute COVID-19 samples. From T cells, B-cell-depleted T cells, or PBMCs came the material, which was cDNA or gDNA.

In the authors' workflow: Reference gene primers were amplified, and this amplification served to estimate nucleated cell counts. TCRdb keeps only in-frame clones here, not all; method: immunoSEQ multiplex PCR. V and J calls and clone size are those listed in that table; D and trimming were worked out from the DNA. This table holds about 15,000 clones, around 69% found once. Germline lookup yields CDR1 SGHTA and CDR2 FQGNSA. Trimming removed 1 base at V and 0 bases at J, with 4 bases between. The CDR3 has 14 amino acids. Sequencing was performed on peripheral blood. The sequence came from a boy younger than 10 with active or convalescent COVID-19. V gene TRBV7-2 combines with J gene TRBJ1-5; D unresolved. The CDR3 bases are TGTGCCAGCAGCTTAGTGGCTAGCAATCAGCCCCAGCATTTT. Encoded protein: CASSLVASNQPQHF.